One and the same sample provided the 6 T cell receptor beta chains below, sequenced in a study of neurological immune-mediated disorders. TCRdb processed the 5' RACE reads anew with MiXCR; each CDR3 protein has one entry. The sample carries about 50,000 distinct CDR3 sequences, about 3.5% recorded once. Sequences were obtained from PBMCs. Receptors were obtained from a middle-aged man with multiple sclerosis.

This clonotype was observed many times. The CDR3 DNA reads TGCAGTGCTAGAGCCCCCAGATTGGCGGGGAGCACAGATACGCAGTATTTT. This translates into CSARAPRLAGSTDTQYF. The chain recombines TRBV20-1 with TRBJ2-3; perhaps TRBD2 as D (6 bases). The germline V gene has CDR1 DFQATT and CDR2 SNEGSKA (reference sequence). The CDR3 runs 17 residues. Trimming left V 1 base short and J 0 bases short, with 17 bases between.

This clonotype was counted ten times or more. The chain recombines TRBV5-1 with TRBJ2-5; TRBD1 agrees at 7 bases. V gave up 2 bases and J gave up 3 bases; unmatched junction bases: 1. The CDR3 loop spans 13 amino acids. CDR1 SGHRS and CDR2 YFSETQ come from the germline V gene. CDR3 loop: CASSFQGEETQYF. CDR3 DNA sequence: TGCGCCAGCAGCTTCCAGGGGGAAGAGACCCAGTACTTC.

This clonotype was seen many times. The chain links TRBV9 to TRBJ1-5; D uncertain. CDR3 length equals 14 residues. The V gene's germline CDR1 is SGDLS and CDR2 YYNGEE. Between the trimmed V and J ends, which lost 0 bases and 6 bases, there was a span of 10 bases. Written as DNA, the CDR3 is TGTGCCAGCAGCGTAGAAGAGGGCGGTCAGCCCCAGCATTTT. It codes for CASSVEEGGQPQHF.

In this sample, this clonotype turned up a few times. This may arise from a read error, as a much more abundant clone is one base away. The chain employs TRBV29-1 and TRBJ2-3; D may be TRBD1 or TRBD2 (6 bases each). V was pared by 2 bases and J by 8 bases, with 11 bases between. Germline V gives CDR1 SQVTM, CDR2 ANQGSEA. The CDR3 runs to 12 residues. The CDR3 protein is CSVEREGGTQYF. The CDR3 DNA reads TGCAGCGTTGAAAGAGAGGGGGGTACGCAGTATTTT.

This clonotype has a count of ten or more. At one end the junction does not follow the germline gene, possibly because of a read error. The chain couples TRBV29-1 to TRBJ2-1, with 10 bases fitting TRBD2. CDR1 and CDR2 from the germline V gene are SQVTM and ANQGSEA. This CDR3 has 13 residues. The CDR3 reads CSVDGLAAHKAVF. The CDR3 DNA follows: TGCAGCGTTGACGGACTAGCGGCGCATAAGGCGGTCTTC.

This clonotype came up many times. The V call is TRBV5-5, the J call TRBJ2-5, with 7 bases that match TRBD1. Germline loops: CDR1 SGHKS, CDR2 YYEKEE (reference sequence). After removal of 2 bases from V and 5 bases from J, the junction contained 9 bases not matched to a gene. The CDR3 runs 15 residues. The CDR3 bases are TGTGCCAGCAGCTTTCAAACAGGGGCTAAGGAGACCCAGTACTTC. It yields the protein CASSFQTGAKETQYF.